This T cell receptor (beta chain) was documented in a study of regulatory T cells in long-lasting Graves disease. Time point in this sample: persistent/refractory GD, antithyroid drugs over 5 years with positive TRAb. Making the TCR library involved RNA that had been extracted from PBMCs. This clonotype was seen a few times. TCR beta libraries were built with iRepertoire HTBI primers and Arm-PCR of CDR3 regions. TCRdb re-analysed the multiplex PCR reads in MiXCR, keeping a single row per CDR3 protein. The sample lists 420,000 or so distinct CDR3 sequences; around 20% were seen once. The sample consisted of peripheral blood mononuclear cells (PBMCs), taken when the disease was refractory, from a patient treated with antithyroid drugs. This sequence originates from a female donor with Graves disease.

CDR3 nucleotides: TGTGCCAGCAGCTTATCCGGGACAGGGAACGGGGAGCTGTTTTTT. This codes for CASSLSGTGNGELFF. This rearrangement joins TRBV7-8 to TRBJ2-2; 9 positions match TRBD1. Germline V gene lookup returns CDR1 SGHVS and CDR2 FQNEAQ. This CDR3 is built from 15 residues. With 2 bases clipped from V and 7 bases from J, the junction kept 5 bases outside the gene matches.